The 2 T cell receptor beta chains reported below all come from one sample, sequenced in a study of technical replicates of blood from a few donors. Generated by immunoSEQ multiplex PCR, the TCRdb table keeps only in-frame clones and is missing some. The sample carries some 82,000 clones, roughly 93% recorded once. Sequenced material: T cells isolated from PBMCs. The receptors were gathered from a human donor in good health.

J is TRBJ2-1 and V is TRBV19; 13 bases agree with TRBD2. V gave up 7 bases and J gave up 6 bases; unmatched junction bases: 12. The CDR3 has 17 amino acids. Looked up from germline, CDR1 is LNHDA and CDR2 is SQIVND (reference sequence). The CDR3 sequence is CASNPGLAGDFSNEQFF. The CDR3 DNA follows: TGTGCCAGTAATCCAGGACTAGCGGGAGATTTTTCCAATGAGCAGTTCTTC.

The chain employs TRBV19 and TRBJ2-7, with 8 bases fitting TRBD2. Per germline, CDR1 LNHDA and CDR2 SQIVND (reference sequence). The CDR3 spans 14 residues. V dropped 5 bases and J dropped 2; count of bases not matched to a gene: 5. This chain's CDR3 is CASSSLAEAYEQYF. Written as DNA, the CDR3 is TGTGCCAGTAGTTCACTAGCGGAGGCCTACGAGCAGTACTTC.